This T cell receptor beta chain was observed in a study of blood T cells in healthy people across ages. In its sample, this clonotype was seen a few times. At one end the junction does not follow the germline gene, possibly because of a read error. Germline values: CDR1 MNHEY, CDR2 SVGEGT. The CDR3 has 16 residues. Together with a sample-barcoded 5' primer, a J-beta primer mix was included in a second PCR lasting about 7 to 12 cycles. TCRdb re-derived calls from the 5' RACE reads in MiXCR, one entry per CDR3 protein. The data show some 890,000 distinct CDR3 sequences, 25% to 35% seen once. The data were also submitted as part of a second study, on T cells of mothers and their children.

The J gene is TRBJ2-1, the V gene TRBV6-2 or TRBV6-3; 9 positions agree with TRBD2. The sequenced sample was blood. The sequence was obtained from a woman in her 40s in good health. The DNA for the CDR3 is TGTGCCGGCAGTTACGGCGGGGGGGCATCCTACAATGAGCAGTTCTTC. It is translated as CAGSYGGGASYNEQFF.